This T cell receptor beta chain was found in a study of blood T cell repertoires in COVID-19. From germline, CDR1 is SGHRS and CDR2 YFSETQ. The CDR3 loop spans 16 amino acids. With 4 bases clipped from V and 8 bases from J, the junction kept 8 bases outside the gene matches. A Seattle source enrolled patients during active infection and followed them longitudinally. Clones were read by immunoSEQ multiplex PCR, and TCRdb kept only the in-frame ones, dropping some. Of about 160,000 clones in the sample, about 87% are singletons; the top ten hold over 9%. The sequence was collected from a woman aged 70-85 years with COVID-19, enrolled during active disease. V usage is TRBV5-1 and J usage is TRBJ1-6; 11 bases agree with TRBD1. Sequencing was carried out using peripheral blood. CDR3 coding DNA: TGCGCCAGCAGCAGTCGGACAGGGGGCAGTTATTCACCCCTCCACTTT. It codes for CASSSRTGGSYSPLHF.